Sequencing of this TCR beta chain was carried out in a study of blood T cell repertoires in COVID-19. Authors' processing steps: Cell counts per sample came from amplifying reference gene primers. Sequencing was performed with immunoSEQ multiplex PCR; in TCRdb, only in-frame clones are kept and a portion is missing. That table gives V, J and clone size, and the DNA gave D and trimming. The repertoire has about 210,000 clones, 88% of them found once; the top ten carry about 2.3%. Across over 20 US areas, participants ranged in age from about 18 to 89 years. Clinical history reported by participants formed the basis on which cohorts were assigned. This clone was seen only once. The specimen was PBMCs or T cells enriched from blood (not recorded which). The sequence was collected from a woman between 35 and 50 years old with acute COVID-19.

In nucleotides, the CDR3 is TGTGCCAGCAGCAAAGGTAGGGGAAGCTCTGGGGCCAACGTCCTGACTTTC. Encoded protein: CASSKGRGSSGANVLTF. The genes are TRBV21-1 and TRBJ2-6; TRBD1 is taken as the D call from the table, unchecked against the DNA. TRBV21-1 is deemed a pseudogene. The CDR3 length is 17 residues.